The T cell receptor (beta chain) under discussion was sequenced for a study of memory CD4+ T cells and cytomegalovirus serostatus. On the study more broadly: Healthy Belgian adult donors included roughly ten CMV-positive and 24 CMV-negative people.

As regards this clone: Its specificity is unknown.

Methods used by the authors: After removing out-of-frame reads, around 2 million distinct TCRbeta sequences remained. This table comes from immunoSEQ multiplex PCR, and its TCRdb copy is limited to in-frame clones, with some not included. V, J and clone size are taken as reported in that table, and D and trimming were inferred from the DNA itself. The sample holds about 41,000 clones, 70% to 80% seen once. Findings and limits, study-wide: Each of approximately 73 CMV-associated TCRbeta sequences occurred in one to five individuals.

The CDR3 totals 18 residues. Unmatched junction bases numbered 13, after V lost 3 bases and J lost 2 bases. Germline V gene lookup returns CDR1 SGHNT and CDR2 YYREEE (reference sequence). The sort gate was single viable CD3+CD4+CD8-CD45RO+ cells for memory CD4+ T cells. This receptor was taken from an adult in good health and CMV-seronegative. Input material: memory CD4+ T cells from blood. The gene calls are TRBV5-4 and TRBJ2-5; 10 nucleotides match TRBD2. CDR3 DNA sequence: TGTGCCAGCAGCTCGGGAGGAGCGGGGGGGCCTAGACAAGAGACCCAGTACTTC. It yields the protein CASSSGGAGGPRQETQYF.